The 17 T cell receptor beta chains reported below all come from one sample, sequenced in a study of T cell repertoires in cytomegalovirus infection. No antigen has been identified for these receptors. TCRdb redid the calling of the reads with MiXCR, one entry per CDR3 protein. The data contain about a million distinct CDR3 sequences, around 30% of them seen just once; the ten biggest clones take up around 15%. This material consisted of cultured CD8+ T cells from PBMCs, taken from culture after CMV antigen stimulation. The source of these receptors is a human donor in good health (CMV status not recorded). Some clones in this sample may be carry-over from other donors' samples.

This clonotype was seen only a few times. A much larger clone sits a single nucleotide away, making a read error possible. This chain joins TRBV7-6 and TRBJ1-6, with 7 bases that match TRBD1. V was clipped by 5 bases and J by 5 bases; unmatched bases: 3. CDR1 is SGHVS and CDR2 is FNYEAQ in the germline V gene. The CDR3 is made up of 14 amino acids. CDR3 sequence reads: CASSRGQDNSPLHF. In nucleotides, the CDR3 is TGTGCCAGCAGCCGAGGACAGGATAATTCACCCCTCCACTTT.

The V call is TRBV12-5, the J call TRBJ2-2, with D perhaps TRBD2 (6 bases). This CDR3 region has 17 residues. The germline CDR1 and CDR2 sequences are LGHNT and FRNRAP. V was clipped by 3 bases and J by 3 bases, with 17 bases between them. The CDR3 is CASGFSTGGSDTGELFF. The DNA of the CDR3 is TGTGCTAGTGGTTTCTCCACCGGGGGTTCGGACACCGGGGAGCTGTTTTTT.

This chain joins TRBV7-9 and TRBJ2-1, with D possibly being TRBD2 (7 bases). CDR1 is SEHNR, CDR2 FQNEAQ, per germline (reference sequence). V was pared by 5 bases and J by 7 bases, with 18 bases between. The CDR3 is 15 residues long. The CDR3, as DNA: TGTGCCAGCAGCCATGAAGGGGGGGCATTGAATGAGCAGTTCTTC. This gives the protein CASSHEGGALNEQFF.

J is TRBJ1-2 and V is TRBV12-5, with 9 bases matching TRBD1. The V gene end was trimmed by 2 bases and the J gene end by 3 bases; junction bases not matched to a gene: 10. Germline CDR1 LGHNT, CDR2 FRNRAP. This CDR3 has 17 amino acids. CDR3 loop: CASGLWTGDLRDYGYTF. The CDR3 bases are TGTGCTAGTGGTTTGTGGACAGGGGATTTAAGGGACTATGGCTACACCTTC.

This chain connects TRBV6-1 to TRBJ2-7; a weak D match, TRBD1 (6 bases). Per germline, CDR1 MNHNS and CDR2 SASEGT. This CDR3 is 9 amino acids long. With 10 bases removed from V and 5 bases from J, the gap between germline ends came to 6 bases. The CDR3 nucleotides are TGTGCCACAGGGGACGAGCAGTACGTC. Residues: CATGDEQYV.

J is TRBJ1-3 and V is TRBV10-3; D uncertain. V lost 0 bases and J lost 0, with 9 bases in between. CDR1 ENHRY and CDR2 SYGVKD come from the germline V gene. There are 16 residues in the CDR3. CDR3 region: CAISESEGFSGNTIYF. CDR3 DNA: TGTGCCATCAGTGAGTCGGAGGGATTCTCTGGAAACACCATATATTTT.

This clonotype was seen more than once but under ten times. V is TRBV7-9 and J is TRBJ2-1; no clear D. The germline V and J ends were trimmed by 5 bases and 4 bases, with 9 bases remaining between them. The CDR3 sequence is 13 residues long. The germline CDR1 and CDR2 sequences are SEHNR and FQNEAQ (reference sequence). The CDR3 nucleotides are TGTGCCAGCAGCGGAGACATATACAATGAGCAGTTCTTC. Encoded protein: CASSGDIYNEQFF. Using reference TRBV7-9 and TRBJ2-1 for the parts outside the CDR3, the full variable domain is DTGVSQNPRHKITKRGQNVTFRCDPISEHNRLYWYRQTLGQGPEFLTYFQNEAQLEKSRLLSDRFSAERPKGSFSTLEIQRTEQGDSAMYLCASSGDIYNEQFFGPGTRLTVL.

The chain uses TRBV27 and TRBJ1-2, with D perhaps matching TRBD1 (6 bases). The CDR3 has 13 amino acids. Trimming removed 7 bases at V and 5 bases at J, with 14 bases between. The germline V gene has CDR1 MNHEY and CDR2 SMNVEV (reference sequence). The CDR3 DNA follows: TGTGCCAGCAAGGCAGGGGCTAGGTATGGCTACACCTTC. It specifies CASKAGARYGYTF.

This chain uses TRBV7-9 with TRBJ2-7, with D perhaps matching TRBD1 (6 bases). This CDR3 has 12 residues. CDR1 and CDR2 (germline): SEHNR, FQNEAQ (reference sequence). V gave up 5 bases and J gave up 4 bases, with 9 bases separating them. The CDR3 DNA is TGTGCCAGCAGCATAACAGGGTACGAGCAGTACGTC. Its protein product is CASSITGYEQYV.

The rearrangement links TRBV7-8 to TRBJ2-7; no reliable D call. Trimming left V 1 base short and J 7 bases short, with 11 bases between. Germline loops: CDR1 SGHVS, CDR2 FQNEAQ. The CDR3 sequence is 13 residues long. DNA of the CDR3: TGTGCCAGCAGCTTAGGGAACAAGAGGGAGCAGTACGTC. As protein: CASSLGNKREQYV.

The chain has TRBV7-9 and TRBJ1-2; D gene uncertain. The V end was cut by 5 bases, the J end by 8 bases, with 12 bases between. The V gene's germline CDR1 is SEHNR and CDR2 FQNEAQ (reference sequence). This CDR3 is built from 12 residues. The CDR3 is CASSGGNGGYTF. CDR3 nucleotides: TGTGCCAGCAGCGGAGGAAACGGCGGCTACACCTTC.

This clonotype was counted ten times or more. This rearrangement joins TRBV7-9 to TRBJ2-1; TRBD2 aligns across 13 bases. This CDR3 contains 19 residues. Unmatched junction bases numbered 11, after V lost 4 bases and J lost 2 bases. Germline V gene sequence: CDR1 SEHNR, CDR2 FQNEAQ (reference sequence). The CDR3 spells CASSSPPGLAGTTYNEQFF. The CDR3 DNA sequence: TGTGCCAGCAGCTCCCCACCGGGACTAGCGGGGACAACCTACAATGAGCAGTTCTTC.

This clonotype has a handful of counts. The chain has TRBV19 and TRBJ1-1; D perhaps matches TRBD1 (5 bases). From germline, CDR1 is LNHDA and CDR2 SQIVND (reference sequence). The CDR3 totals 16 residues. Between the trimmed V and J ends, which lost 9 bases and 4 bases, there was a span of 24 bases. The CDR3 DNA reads TGTGCCAGCCTCCCGTCAGCCGTCAAGGGGTTCACTGAAGCTTTCTTT. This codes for CASLPSAVKGFTEAFF.

The CDR3 DNA follows: TGTGCCAGCGGCCCAATCGTGAACACTGAAGCTTTCTTT. It encodes CASGPIVNTEAFF. The chain couples TRBV28 to TRBJ1-1; D ambiguous. Germline V gene data show CDR1 as MDHEN and CDR2 as SYDVKM. There are 13 residues in the CDR3. The V end was cut by 8 bases, the J end by 0 bases, with 10 bases between.

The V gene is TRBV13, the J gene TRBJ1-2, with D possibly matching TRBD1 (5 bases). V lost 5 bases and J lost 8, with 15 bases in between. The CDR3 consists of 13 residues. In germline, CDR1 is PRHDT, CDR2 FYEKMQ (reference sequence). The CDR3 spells CASSLSVRGGYTF. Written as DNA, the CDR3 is TGTGCCAGCAGCCTATCCGTCCGGGGGGGCTACACCTTC.

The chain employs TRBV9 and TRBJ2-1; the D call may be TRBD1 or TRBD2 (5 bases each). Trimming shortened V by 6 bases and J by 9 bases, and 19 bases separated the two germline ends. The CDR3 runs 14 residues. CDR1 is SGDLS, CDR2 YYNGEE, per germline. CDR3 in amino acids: CASMGVEGPGEQFF. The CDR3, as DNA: TGTGCCAGCATGGGGGTAGAAGGGCCGGGTGAGCAGTTCTTC.

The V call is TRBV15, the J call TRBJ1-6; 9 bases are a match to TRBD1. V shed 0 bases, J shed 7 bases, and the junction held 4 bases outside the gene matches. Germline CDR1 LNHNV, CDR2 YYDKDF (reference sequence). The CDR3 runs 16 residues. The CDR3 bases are TGTGCCACCAGCAGAGATCGGGACAGGGCCAATTCACCCCTCCACTTT. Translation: CATSRDRDRANSPLHF.